The text below deals with one T cell receptor (beta chain). This entry is derived from a study of T cells expressing NK-cell markers. TCRdb reanalyzed the 5' RACE reads, giving one entry per CDR3 protein sequence and no DNA. Its listing shows approximately 110,000 distinct CDR3 sequences. Germline values: CDR1 LGHNA, CDR2 YNFKEQ. There are 13 residues in the CDR3. The sequence was collected from a woman between 18 and 70 years old in good health. Sequencing was done on a sample of blood T cells: a sorted CD56 or NKG2C T cell subset, CD4+ or CD8+ T cells, or bulk PBMC T cells (not recorded which). The rearrangement links TRBV4-2 to TRBJ1-3; no DNA is available, so the TRBD1 call from TCRdb remains unchecked. The CDR3 reads CATVGHTGNTIYF.